The T cell receptor beta chain under discussion was sequenced for a study of blood T cell repertoires in COVID-19. About the study: From the United States, Italy and Spain came samples of acute and convalescent COVID-19. Nucleic acid was either cDNA or gDNA, and it came from T cells, B-cell-depleted T cells, or PBMCs.

The data were produced by immunoSEQ multiplex PCR, yet TCRdb's version contains in-frame clones alone and is incomplete. The sample lists 190,000 or so clones; roughly three quarters were seen once. Followed longitudinally, the Seattle patients had been enrolled during active infection. V was pared by 5 bases and J by 7 bases, with 2 bases of the junction left unmatched. Germline assignment: CDR1 LNHDA and CDR2 SQIVND (reference sequence). The CDR3 has 13 amino acids. Sample: peripheral blood. The TCR originated in a woman older than 75 with COVID-19, enrolled during active disease. The V call is TRBV19, the J call TRBJ1-2; TRBD1 matches at 12 bases. The CDR3 bases are TGTGCCAGTAGTTGGGACAGGGGGCCTGGCTACACCTTC. It is translated as CASSWDRGPGYTF.